Following are 19 T cell receptor beta chains from one sample sequenced in a study of beta chain features in type 1 diabetes. General observations from the study: Shorter TCRB CDR3s, moderately but significantly so, marked every one of the four CD4+ subsets in Type 1 diabetes patients.

The study reverse transcribed the entire isolated RNA, so it sequenced expressed TCRB transcripts. Profiled with immunoSEQ multiplex PCR; TCRdb holds only in-frame clones, not every one. Of about 660,000 clones detected, roughly an eighth appear once; the ten largest clones hold approximately 0.043%. Their cognate antigens are unknown. The sequencing input was naive CD4+ T cells from blood. The receptor source for this set is a man between 18 and 35 years old with type 1 diabetes.

This clone was seen a handful of times. This chain links TRBV7-2 with TRBJ2-7; TRBD2 aligns across 13 bases. The germline V gene has CDR1 SGHTA and CDR2 FQGNSA. V shed 5 bases, J shed 1 base, and the junction held 14 bases outside the gene matches. The CDR3 has 19 amino acids. CDR3 protein: CASSPRLAGGPVRSYEQYF. Here the CDR3 DNA reads TGTGCCAGCAGCCCCCGACTAGCGGGAGGCCCTGTGAGGTCCTACGAGCAGTACTTC. The entire variable domain, with the rest obtained from reference TRBV7-2 and TRBJ2-7, is as follows: GAGVSQSPSNKVTEKGKDVELRCDPISGHTALYWYRQSLGQGLEFLIYFQGNSAPDKSGLPSDRFSAERTGGSVSTLTIQRTQQEDSAVYLCASSPRLAGGPVRSYEQYFGPGTRLTVT.

In its sample, this clone was seen a few times. DNA for the CDR3: TGTGCCAGCTCAGAAAACAGGGTTCAGGACGAGCAGTACTTC. It is translated as CASSENRVQDEQYF. This chain uses TRBV18 with TRBJ2-7, with D maybe TRBD1 (6 bases). The V end was cut by 5 bases, the J end by 5 bases, with 16 bases between. This CDR3 is built from 14 residues. From germline, CDR1 is KGHSH and CDR2 LQKENI.

The chain carries TRBV18 and TRBJ2-3; 11 bases match TRBD2. The CDR3 runs 16 residues. V was clipped by 4 bases and J by 0 bases; unmatched bases: 3. Germline CDR1 and CDR2: KGHSH and LQKENI. The CDR3 coding sequence is TGTGCCAGCTCACGACGACTAGCGGGAAGCACAGATACGCAGTATTTT. Amino acids: CASSRRLAGSTDTQYF.

This clone turned up a few times. The rearrangement uses TRBV28 and TRBJ1-2; D is undetermined. The CDR3 length is 12 residues. The V end lost 9 bases, the J end lost 8 bases, and 16 bases lay between the germline ends. The V gene's germline CDR1 is MDHEN and CDR2 SYDVKM. In DNA form, the CDR3 reads TGTGCCAGTACGGGTAGGGTGGAAGGCTACACCTTC. This encodes CASTGRVEGYTF.

The chain employs TRBV27 and TRBJ2-7; D gene unclear. CDR1 and CDR2 from the germline V gene are MNHEY and SMNVEV (reference sequence). This CDR3 is built from 18 residues. Trimming stripped 5 bases from V and 2 bases from J, with 25 bases between. In DNA, the CDR3 is TGTGCCAGCAGTCCCGGGTTGGGGTCTCGACTTTTCGCCTACGAGCAGTACTTC. As protein: CASSPGLGSRLFAYEQYF.

This rearrangement joins TRBV2 to TRBJ2-7, with D perhaps TRBD2 (7 bases). The CDR3 is 14 amino acids. V dropped 3 bases and J dropped 2 bases, with 11 bases sitting between them. Germline V gene sequence: CDR1 SNHLY, CDR2 FYNNEI. CDR3 DNA: TGTGCCAGCAGTGAGGGGGGGCTGACCTACGAGCAGTACTTC. Protein: CASSEGGLTYEQYF.

The genes are TRBV20-1 and TRBJ1-1; 9 bases line up with TRBD1. Germline CDR1 is DFQATT and CDR2 is SNEGSKA (reference sequence). CDR3 length: 11 residues. J was trimmed by 12 bases and V by 6 bases; bases with no gene match: 8. DNA of the CDR3: TGCAGTGCCAGGACAGGGGAGTTGCCTTTCTTT. Protein: CSARTGELPFF.

In this sample, this clone turned up a few times. This chain links TRBV10-3 with TRBJ2-5, with a possible D match to TRBD2 (5 bases). V was clipped by 2 bases and J by 5 bases, with 9 bases between them. This CDR3 comprises 13 residues. Germline V gives CDR1 ENHRY, CDR2 SYGVKD. CDR3 DNA: TGTGCCATCAGTGAGAGGGAGTGGGAGACCCAGTACTTC. As protein: CAISEREWETQYF.

A word on this clone: Other DNA sequences from this sample encode an identical CDR3 as well. V usage is TRBV7-9 and J usage is TRBJ2-3, with 7 bases that match TRBD2. CDR3 length: 14 amino acids. Germline V CDR1 and CDR2: SEHNR, FQNEAQ (reference sequence). V lost 5 bases to trimming and J lost 3 bases; unmatched junction nucleotides: 5. CDR3 in amino acids: CASSSGLVTDTQYF. In DNA form, the CDR3 reads TGTGCCAGCAGCAGTGGACTAGTGACAGATACGCAGTATTTT.

A few counts support this clone. This chain uses TRBV6-4 with TRBJ2-3; 14 positions match TRBD2. With V trimmed by 4 bases and J by 5 bases, 8 bases remained unmatched. The germline gives CDR1 MRHNA, CDR2 SNTAGT. The CDR3 runs to 17 residues. CDR3 in amino acids: CASSATSGGANGDTQYF. CDR3 sequence (DNA): TGTGCCAGCAGTGCGACTAGCGGGGGGGCCAACGGAGATACGCAGTATTTT.

This clone was found once. The J gene is TRBJ1-1, the V gene TRBV18; perhaps TRBD1 as D (5 bases). The V gene lost 3 bases and the J gene lost 8 bases, with 10 bases spanning the gap. This CDR3 region has 12 residues. Per the germline V gene, CDR1 is KGHSH and CDR2 is LQKENI. The CDR3, as DNA: TGTGCCAGCTCACCGAGGGACGACGAAGCTTTCTTT. Protein: CASSPRDDEAFF.

This clone was detected a few times. The chain joins TRBV29-1 to TRBJ1-1, with TRBD1 identical over 8 bases. V shed 5 bases and J 1 base; nucleotides not matched to a gene: 3. CDR3 length equals 13 residues. CDR1 is SQVTM, CDR2 ANQGSEA, per germline. The CDR3 spells CSVRTGTNTEAFF. The CDR3 DNA follows: TGCAGCGTTCGGACAGGGACGAACACTGAAGCTTTCTTT.

This clone was counted between two and nine times. The DNA of the CDR3 is TGCAGCGCCCGGCCGACTCGGACAGGGGGGACCGGGGAGCTGTTTTTT. Residues: CSARPTRTGGTGELFF. The genes are TRBV29-1 and TRBJ2-2; 10 bases agree with TRBD1. Germline CDR1 is SQVTM and CDR2 is ANQGSEA. This CDR3 is 16 amino acids long. The ends lost 7 bases at V and 5 bases at J; junction bases unmatched: 13.

The chain uses TRBV10-3 and TRBJ1-3; D is uncertain. Germline CDR1 is ENHRY and CDR2 is SYGVKD. The CDR3 spans 14 residues. V lost 4 bases to trimming and J lost 4 bases, with 11 bases between them. CDR3 nucleotide sequence: TGTGCCATCAGTGGGGAAGCGCGAGGAAACACCATATATTTT. This encodes CAISGEARGNTIYF.

The chain couples TRBV4-3 to TRBJ2-1, with D maybe TRBD2 (6 bases). Per the germline V gene, CDR1 is LGHNA and CDR2 is YSLEER. The CDR3 length is 13 residues. V gave up 5 bases and J gave up 16 bases, with 21 bases separating them. This CDR3 reads CASSVEYRGGPFF. CDR3 nucleotide sequence: TGCGCCAGCAGCGTAGAATACCGGGGAGGTCCTTTCTTC.

Remarks on this clone: Additional DNA sequences in this sample encode the identical CDR3. V usage is TRBV5-1 and J usage is TRBJ2-5; TRBD1 agrees at 8 bases. V shed 0 bases, J shed 4 bases, and the junction held 2 bases outside the gene matches. This CDR3 contains 14 residues. From germline, CDR1 is SGHRS and CDR2 YFSETQ. The CDR3 here is CASSLGTGGETQYF. For the CDR3, the DNA is TGCGCCAGCAGCTTGGGTACAGGGGGAGAGACCCAGTACTTC.

V gene TRBV18 combines with J gene TRBJ2-7, with 8 bases identical to TRBD1. This CDR3 has 14 residues. V was pared by 3 bases and J by 3 bases, with 4 bases of the junction left unmatched. CDR1 KGHSH and CDR2 LQKENI come from the germline V gene. The CDR3 loop is CASSPMDRDYEQYF. CDR3 DNA sequence: TGTGCCAGCTCACCTATGGACAGGGACTACGAGCAGTACTTC.

This clone was recorded a few times. The V and J genes are TRBV7-2 and TRBJ2-5; TRBD1 agrees at 8 bases. Unmatched junction bases numbered 5, after V lost 5 bases and J lost 0 bases. The CDR3 is 15 amino acids. The germline V gene has CDR1 SGHTA and CDR2 FQGNSA. The CDR3 region has the DNA TGTGCCAGCAGCCTGACAGGGGCGTACCAAGAGACCCAGTACTTC. It yields the protein CASSLTGAYQETQYF. The whole variable domain, remainder taken from reference TRBV7-2 and TRBJ2-5, is GAGVSQSPSNKVTEKGKDVELRCDPISGHTALYWYRQSLGQGLEFLIYFQGNSAPDKSGLPSDRFSAERTGGSVSTLTIQRTQQEDSAVYLCASSLTGAYQETQYFGPGTRLLVL.

This clone has more than one count but fewer than ten. V gene TRBV28 combines with J gene TRBJ2-7, with D perhaps TRBD1 or TRBD2 (5 bases each). This CDR3 spans 15 amino acids. V shed 1 base and J shed 7 bases, with 17 bases lying between them. The germline V gene has CDR1 MDHEN and CDR2 SYDVKM. The DNA for the CDR3 is TGTGCCAGCAGTTTATACGGAGCGGCCCAGGGAGAGCAGTACTTC. Encoded protein: CASSLYGAAQGEQYF.